The 7 T cell receptor beta chains listed next were all sequenced from one sample in a study of T cell clones after liver transplantation. Using immunoSEQ multiplex PCR, the repertoire was profiled, and TCRdb retains in-frame clones only, with some absent. The sample records tens of thousands of clones, 83% being singletons. This specimen consisted of CD4+ T cells from blood, obtained at the 22-month timepoint. Source of these receptors: a human patient who received a liver transplant. Some T cells may trace back to the graft donor.

V usage is TRBV5-4 and J usage is TRBJ2-5; TRBD1 or TRBD2 may be the D gene (6 bases each). Trimming shortened V by 4 bases and J by 2 bases, and 12 bases separated the two germline ends. This CDR3 has 14 residues. CDR1 SGHNT and CDR2 YYREEE come from the germline V gene (reference sequence). CDR3 residues: CASSPRGPQETQYF. Here the CDR3 DNA reads TGTGCCAGCAGCCCCCGGGGGCCACAAGAGACCCAGTACTTC. The full variable domain, with the rest looked up from reference TRBV5-4 and TRBJ2-5, is ETGVTQSPTHLIKTRGQQVTLRCSSQSGHNTVSWYQQALGQGPQFIFQYYREEENGRGNFPPRFSGLQFPNYSSELNVNALELDDSALYLCASSPRGPQETQYFGPGTRLLVL.

This chain connects TRBV11-2 to TRBJ2-7; D is possibly TRBD2 (6 bases). The CDR3 consists of 15 residues. V gave up 0 bases and J gave up 8 bases, with 17 bases separating them. Per germline, CDR1 SGHAT and CDR2 FQNNGV. The CDR3 DNA reads as TGTGCCAGCAGCTTAGAGGGTGCGGGGCGCCGGCAGCAGTACTTC. It encodes CASSLEGAGRRQQYF.

This clone was found many times. The rearrangement uses TRBV11-2 and TRBJ2-7, with 16 bases aligning to TRBD2. There are 17 residues in the CDR3. After removal of 5 bases from V and 6 bases from J, the junction contained 10 bases not matched to a gene. CDR1 and CDR2 (germline): SGHAT, FQNNGV. The CDR3 bases are TGTGCCAGCAGCCCCGGGACTAGCGGGAGGGCGGTCGCCGAGCAGTACTTC. It encodes CASSPGTSGRAVAEQYF.

V gene TRBV28 combines with J gene TRBJ2-7, with D possibly being TRBD2 (5 bases). CDR1 MDHEN and CDR2 SYDVKM come from the germline V gene. This CDR3 is built from 11 residues. Trimming pared 6 bases from V and 4 bases from J, leaving 7 bases between. For the CDR3, the DNA is TGTGCCAGCAGGGGAGAATACGAGCAGTACTTC. Its translation is CASRGEYEQYF.

The chain is built from TRBV7-3 and TRBJ2-3; TRBD2 matches at 8 bases. Looked up from germline, CDR1 is SGHTA and CDR2 is FQGTGA. The CDR3 totals 14 residues. V lost 3 bases to trimming and J lost 4 bases; unmatched junction nucleotides: 3. The CDR3 sequence: CASSFSGNPDTQYF. CDR3 DNA: TGTGCCAGCAGCTTTAGCGGGAATCCAGATACGCAGTATTTT.

CDR3 in amino acids: CASSLAQGQETQYF. CDR3 DNA sequence: TGTGCCAGCAGCTTAGCGCAGGGTCAAGAGACCCAGTACTTC. The V and J genes are TRBV7-9 and TRBJ2-5; tentatively, D is TRBD1 (5 bases). Germline V gene lookup returns CDR1 SEHNR and CDR2 FQNEAQ (reference sequence). V was clipped by 0 bases and J by 2 bases, with 7 bases between them. The CDR3 covers 14 residues.

Here the CDR3 DNA reads TGCAGCGCGCGGGACAGGGTGGGAGAGACCCAGTACTTC. Amino acids: CSARDRVGETQYF. The chain links TRBV29-1 to TRBJ2-5, with 9 bases aligning to TRBD1. The J segment lost 4 bases and the V segment lost 7 bases, leaving 7 bases of the junction unmatched. From germline, CDR1 is SQVTM and CDR2 ANQGSEA. This CDR3 has 13 amino acids.